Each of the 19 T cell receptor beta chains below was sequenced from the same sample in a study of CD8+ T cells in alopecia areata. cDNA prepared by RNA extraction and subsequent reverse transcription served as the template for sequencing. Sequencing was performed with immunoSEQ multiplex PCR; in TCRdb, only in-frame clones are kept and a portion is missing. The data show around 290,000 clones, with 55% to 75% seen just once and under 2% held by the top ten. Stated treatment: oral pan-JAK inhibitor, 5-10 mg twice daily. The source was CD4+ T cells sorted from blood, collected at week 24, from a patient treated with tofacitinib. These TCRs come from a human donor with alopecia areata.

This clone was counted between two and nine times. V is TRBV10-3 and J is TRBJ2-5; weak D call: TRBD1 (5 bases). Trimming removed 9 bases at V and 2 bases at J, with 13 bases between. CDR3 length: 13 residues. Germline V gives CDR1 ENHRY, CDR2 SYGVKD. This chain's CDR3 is CAIQSGLQETQYF. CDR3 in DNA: TGTGCCATACAATCAGGGCTTCAAGAGACCCAGTACTTC.

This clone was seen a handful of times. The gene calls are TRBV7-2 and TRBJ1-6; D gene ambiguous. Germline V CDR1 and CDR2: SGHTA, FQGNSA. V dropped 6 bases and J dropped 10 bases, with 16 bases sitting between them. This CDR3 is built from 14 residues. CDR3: CASRVPLLNSPLHF. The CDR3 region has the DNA TGTGCCAGCAGGGTACCTTTGTTGAACTCACCCCTCCACTTT.

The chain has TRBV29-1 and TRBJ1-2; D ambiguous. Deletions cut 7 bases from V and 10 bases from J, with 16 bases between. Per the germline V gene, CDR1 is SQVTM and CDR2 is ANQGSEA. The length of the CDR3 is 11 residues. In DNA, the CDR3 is TGCAGCGCCGCCGAGGACGGCCTCTACACCTTC. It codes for CSAAEDGLYTF.

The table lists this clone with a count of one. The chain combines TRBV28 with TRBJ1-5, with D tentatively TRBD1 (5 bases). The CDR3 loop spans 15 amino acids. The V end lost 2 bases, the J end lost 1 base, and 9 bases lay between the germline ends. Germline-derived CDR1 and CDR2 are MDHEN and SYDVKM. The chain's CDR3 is CASSLSPGSNQPQHF. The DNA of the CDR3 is TGTGCCAGCAGTTTAAGTCCAGGGAGCAATCAGCCCCAGCATTTT.

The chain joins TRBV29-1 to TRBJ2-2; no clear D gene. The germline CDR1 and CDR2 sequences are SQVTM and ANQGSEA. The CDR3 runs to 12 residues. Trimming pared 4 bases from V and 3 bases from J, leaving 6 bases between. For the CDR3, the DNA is TGCAGCGTTGGCCGTCACACCGGGGAGCTGTTTTTT. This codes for CSVGRHTGELFF.

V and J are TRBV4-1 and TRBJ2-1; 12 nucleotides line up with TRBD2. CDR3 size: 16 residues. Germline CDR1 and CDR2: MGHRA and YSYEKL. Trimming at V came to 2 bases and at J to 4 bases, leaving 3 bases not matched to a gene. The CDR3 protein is CASSQSSGRAYNEQFF. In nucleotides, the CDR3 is TGCGCCAGCAGCCAATCTAGCGGGAGGGCTTACAATGAGCAGTTCTTC.

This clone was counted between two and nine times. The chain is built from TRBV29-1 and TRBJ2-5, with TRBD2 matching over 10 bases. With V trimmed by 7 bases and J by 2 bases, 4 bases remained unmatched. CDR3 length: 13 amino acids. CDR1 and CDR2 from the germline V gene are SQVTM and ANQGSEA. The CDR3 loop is CSGLAGRQETQYF. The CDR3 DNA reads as TGCAGCGGACTAGCGGGCAGACAAGAGACCCAGTACTTC.

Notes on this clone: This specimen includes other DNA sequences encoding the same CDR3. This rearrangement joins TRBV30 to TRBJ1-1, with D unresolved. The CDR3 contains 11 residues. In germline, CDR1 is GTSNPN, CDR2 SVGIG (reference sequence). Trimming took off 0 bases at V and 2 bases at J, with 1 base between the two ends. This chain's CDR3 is CAWSVNTEAFF. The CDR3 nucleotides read TGTGCCTGGAGTGTAAACACTGAAGCTTTCTTT.

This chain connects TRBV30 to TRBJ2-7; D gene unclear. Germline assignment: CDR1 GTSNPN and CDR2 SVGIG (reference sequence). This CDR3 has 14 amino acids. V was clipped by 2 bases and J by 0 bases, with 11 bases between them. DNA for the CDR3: TGTGCCTGGAGTATTCGGACCGACTCCTACGAGCAGTACTTC. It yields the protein CAWSIRTDSYEQYF.

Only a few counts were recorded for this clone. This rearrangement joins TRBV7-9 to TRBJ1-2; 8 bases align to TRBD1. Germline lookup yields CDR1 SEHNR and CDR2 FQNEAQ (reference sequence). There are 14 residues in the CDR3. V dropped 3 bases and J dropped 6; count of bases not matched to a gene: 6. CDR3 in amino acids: CASSFSPGGDGYTF. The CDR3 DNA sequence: TGTGCCAGCAGCTTTTCGCCAGGGGGCGATGGCTACACCTTC.

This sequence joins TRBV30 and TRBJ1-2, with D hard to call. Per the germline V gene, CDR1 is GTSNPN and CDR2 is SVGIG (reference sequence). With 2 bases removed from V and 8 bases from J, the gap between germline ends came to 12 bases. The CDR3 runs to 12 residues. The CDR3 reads CAWSPGGDGYTF. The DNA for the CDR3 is TGTGCCTGGAGTCCTGGAGGAGACGGCTACACCTTC.

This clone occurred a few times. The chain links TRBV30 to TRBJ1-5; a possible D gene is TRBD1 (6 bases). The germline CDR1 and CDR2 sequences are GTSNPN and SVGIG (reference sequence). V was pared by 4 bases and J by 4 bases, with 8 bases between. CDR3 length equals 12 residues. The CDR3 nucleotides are TGTGCCTGGAACAGGGATAATCAGCCCCAGCATTTT. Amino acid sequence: CAWNRDNQPQHF.

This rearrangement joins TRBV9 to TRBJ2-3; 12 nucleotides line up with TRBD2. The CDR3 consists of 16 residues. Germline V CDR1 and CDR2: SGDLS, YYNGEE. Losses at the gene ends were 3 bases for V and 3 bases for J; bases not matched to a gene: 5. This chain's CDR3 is CASSGLGLAGTDTQYF. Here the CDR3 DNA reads TGTGCCAGCAGCGGACTAGGACTAGCGGGAACAGATACGCAGTATTTT.

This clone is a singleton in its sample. CDR3 nucleotide sequence: TGTGCCACCAGCAGAGATCTGGGACAGGGAACTGGTGGCTACACCTTC. Translating gives CATSRDLGQGTGGYTF. The genes are TRBV15 and TRBJ1-2, with 9 positions matching TRBD1. Looked up from germline, CDR1 is LNHNV and CDR2 is YYDKDF (reference sequence). The CDR3 contains 16 residues. V trimming: 0 bases; J trimming: 7 bases; junction bases outside the gene matches: 9.

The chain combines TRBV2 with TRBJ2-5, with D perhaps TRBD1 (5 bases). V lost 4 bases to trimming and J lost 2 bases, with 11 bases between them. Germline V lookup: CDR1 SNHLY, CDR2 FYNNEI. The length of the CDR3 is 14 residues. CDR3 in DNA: TGTGCCAGCAGTGGTGTCAGGACACAAGAGACCCAGTACTTC. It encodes CASSGVRTQETQYF.

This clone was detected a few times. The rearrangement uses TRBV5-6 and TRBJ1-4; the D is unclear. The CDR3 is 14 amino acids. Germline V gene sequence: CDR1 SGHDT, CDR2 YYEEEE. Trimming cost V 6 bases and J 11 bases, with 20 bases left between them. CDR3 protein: CASTNTLVPGKLFF. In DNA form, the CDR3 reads TGTGCCAGCACCAACACCCTGGTCCCGGGCAAACTGTTTTTT.

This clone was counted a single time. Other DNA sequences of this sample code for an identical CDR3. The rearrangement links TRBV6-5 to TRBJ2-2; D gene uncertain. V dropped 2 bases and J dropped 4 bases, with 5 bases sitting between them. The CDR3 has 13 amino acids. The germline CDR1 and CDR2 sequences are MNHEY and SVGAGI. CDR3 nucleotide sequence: TGTGCCAGCAGTTACGGTGGCACCGGGGAGCTGTTTTTT. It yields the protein CASSYGGTGELFF.

The DNA for the CDR3 is TGCGCCAGCAGCCAAGCGGGCGGAACTCCCCGGGGCCAAGAGACCCAGTACTTC. Protein product: CASSQAGGTPRGQETQYF. This chain uses TRBV4-1 with TRBJ2-5; perhaps TRBD2 as D (5 bases). Germline V gives CDR1 MGHRA, CDR2 YSYEKL. The CDR3 sequence is 18 residues long. Trimming shortened V by 1 base and J by 1 base, and 19 bases separated the two germline ends.

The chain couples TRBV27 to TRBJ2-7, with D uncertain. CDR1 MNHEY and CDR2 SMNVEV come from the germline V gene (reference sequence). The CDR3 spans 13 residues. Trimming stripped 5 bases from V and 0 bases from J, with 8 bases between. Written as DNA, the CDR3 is TGTGCCAGCAGTACCACAAGCTCCTACGAGCAGTACTTC. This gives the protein CASSTTSSYEQYF.